One sample yielded the 6 T cell receptor beta chains listed below, sequenced in a study of glioma-infiltrating T cells after dendritic cell vaccination. Time point specified: after dendritic cell vaccination, including at tumor progression/relapse. Sequenced by immunoSEQ multiplex PCR; TCRdb stores in-frame clones only, minus some. The sample holds tens of thousands of clones, 85% seen once. The specimen comprised blood, sampled after dendritic cell vaccination. These receptors all stem from a human donor with glioblastoma.

The chain combines TRBV4-1 with TRBJ2-3, with D possibly being TRBD2 (7 bases). V was cut by 0 bases and J by 6 bases, with 22 bases left in between. The CDR3 contains 18 residues. The germline CDR1 and CDR2 sequences are MGHRA and YSYEKL. The CDR3 reads CASSQDKVAGARFDTQYF. The CDR3, as DNA: TGCGCCAGCAGCCAAGATAAGGTGGCGGGGGCTAGATTTGATACGCAGTATTTT.

The chain has TRBV28 and TRBJ2-3, with 10 positions matching TRBD1. The CDR3 has 16 amino acids. The J segment lost 3 bases and the V segment lost 6 bases, leaving 9 bases of the junction unmatched. Germline lookup yields CDR1 MDHEN and CDR2 SYDVKM. Written as DNA, the CDR3 is TGTGCCAGCAGCTCTCCGGGACAGGGGTTTACAGATACGCAGTATTTT. Translating it yields CASSSPGQGFTDTQYF.

The chain employs TRBV11-2 and TRBJ2-7; 8 bases fit TRBD1. This CDR3 is built from 12 residues. With 5 bases clipped from V and 6 bases from J, the junction kept 3 bases outside the gene matches. CDR1 and CDR2 from the germline V gene are SGHAT and FQNNGV. The CDR3 sequence is CASSTGGFEQYF. CDR3 sequence (DNA): TGTGCCAGCAGCACAGGGGGTTTCGAGCAGTACTTC.

The genes are TRBV4-1 and TRBJ1-4, with D perhaps matching TRBD1 (6 bases). CDR3 length: 18 amino acids. The germline V gene encodes CDR1 MGHRA and CDR2 YSYEKL. V was cut by 0 bases and J by 3 bases, with 17 bases left in between. CDR3 nucleotide sequence: TGCGCCAGCAGCCAAGAGGGGGGGCAGGGTTCACCTAATGAAAAACTGTTTTTT. Translating it yields CASSQEGGQGSPNEKLFF.

This chain connects TRBV28 to TRBJ1-3, with 9 nucleotides matching TRBD1. Germline V gene lookup returns CDR1 MDHEN and CDR2 SYDVKM. CDR3 length: 16 amino acids. The V gene end was trimmed by 5 bases and the J gene end by 2 bases; junction bases not matched to a gene: 7. The CDR3 sequence: CASSQEGQGPGNTIYF. The CDR3 DNA reads TGTGCCAGCAGTCAAGAGGGACAGGGACCTGGAAACACCATATATTTT.

This sequence joins TRBV11-3 and TRBJ2-7, with D possibly being TRBD1 (6 bases). Between the trimmed V and J ends, which lost 1 base and 4 bases, there was a span of 14 bases. This CDR3 has 15 residues. Germline V gene data show CDR1 as SGHNT and CDR2 as YENEEA. CDR3: CASSLGQDSTYEQYF. The CDR3, as DNA: TGTGCCAGCAGCTTAGGGCAGGACAGTACTTACGAGCAGTACTTC.